This T cell receptor (beta chain) was identified in a study of blood T cells in healthy people across ages. Primers used in a second PCR of about 6 to 11 cycles were a sample-barcoded 5' primer and a J-beta primer mix. TCRdb analysed the 5' RACE reads with MiXCR anew, one entry per CDR3 protein. The sample lists some 1.1 million distinct CDR3 sequences, more than 30% occurring once. The CDR3 is 12 amino acids. V was clipped by 3 bases and J by 5 bases, with 11 bases between them. Germline V gene lookup returns CDR1 DFQATT and CDR2 SNEGSKA (reference sequence). Sequencing used blood. The chain uses TRBV20-1 and TRBJ2-7, with D perhaps being TRBD1 or TRBD2 (5 bases each). The receptor was derived from a man aged 18 to 35 in good health. The CDR3 nucleotides read TGCAGTGCTAGTACGGGGCAAGACGAGCAGTACTTC. Amino acid sequence: CSASTGQDEQYF.